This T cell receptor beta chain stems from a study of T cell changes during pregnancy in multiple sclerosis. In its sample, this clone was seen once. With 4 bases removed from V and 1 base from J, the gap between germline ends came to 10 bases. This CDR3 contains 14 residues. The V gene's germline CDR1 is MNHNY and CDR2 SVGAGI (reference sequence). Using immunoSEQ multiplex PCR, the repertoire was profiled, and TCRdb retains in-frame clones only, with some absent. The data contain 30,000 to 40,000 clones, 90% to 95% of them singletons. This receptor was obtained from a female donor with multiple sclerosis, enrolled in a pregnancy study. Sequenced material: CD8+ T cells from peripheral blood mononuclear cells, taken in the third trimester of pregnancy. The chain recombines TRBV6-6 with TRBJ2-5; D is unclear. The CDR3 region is CASSLADIQETQYF. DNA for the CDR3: TGTGCCAGCAGTTTGGCGGATATCCAAGAGACCCAGTACTTC.